This T cell receptor beta chain comes out of a study of T-cell memory formation after mild COVID-19. TCRdb passed the 5' RACE reads through MiXCR, listing each CDR3 protein once. The repertoire consists of 450,000 or so distinct CDR3 sequences, with 20% to 30% occurring once and the leading ten covering about 12%. The CDR3 is 14 amino acids. V lost 3 bases and J lost 4, with 12 bases in between. This receptor was identified in an adult woman who had mild COVID-19 (a few samples of this study predate the infection). Cell type and time point are not known. Sequencing input: PBMCs or a T cell subset sorted from them (not recorded which). The genes are TRBV12-3 or TRBV12-4 and TRBJ1-1; TRBD1 is a possible D gene (6 bases). The CDR3 loop is CASSLGGQVTEAFF. CDR3 in DNA: TGTGCCAGCAGTTTGGGGGGCCAGGTCACTGAAGCTTTCTTT.